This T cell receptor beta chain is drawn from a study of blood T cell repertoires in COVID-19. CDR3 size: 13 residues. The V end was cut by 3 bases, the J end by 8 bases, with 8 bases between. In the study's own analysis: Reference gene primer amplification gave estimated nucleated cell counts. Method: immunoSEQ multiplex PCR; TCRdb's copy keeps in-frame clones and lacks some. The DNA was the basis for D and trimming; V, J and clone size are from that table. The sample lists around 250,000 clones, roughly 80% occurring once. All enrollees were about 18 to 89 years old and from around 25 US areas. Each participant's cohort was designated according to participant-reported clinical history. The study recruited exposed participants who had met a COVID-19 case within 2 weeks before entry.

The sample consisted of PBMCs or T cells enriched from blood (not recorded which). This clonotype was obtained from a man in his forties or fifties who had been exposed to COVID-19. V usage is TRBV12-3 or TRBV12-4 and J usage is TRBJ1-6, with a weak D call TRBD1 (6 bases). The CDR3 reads CASSLKGDSPLHF. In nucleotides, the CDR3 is TGTGCCAGCAGTTTGAAGGGGGATTCACCCCTCCACTTT.